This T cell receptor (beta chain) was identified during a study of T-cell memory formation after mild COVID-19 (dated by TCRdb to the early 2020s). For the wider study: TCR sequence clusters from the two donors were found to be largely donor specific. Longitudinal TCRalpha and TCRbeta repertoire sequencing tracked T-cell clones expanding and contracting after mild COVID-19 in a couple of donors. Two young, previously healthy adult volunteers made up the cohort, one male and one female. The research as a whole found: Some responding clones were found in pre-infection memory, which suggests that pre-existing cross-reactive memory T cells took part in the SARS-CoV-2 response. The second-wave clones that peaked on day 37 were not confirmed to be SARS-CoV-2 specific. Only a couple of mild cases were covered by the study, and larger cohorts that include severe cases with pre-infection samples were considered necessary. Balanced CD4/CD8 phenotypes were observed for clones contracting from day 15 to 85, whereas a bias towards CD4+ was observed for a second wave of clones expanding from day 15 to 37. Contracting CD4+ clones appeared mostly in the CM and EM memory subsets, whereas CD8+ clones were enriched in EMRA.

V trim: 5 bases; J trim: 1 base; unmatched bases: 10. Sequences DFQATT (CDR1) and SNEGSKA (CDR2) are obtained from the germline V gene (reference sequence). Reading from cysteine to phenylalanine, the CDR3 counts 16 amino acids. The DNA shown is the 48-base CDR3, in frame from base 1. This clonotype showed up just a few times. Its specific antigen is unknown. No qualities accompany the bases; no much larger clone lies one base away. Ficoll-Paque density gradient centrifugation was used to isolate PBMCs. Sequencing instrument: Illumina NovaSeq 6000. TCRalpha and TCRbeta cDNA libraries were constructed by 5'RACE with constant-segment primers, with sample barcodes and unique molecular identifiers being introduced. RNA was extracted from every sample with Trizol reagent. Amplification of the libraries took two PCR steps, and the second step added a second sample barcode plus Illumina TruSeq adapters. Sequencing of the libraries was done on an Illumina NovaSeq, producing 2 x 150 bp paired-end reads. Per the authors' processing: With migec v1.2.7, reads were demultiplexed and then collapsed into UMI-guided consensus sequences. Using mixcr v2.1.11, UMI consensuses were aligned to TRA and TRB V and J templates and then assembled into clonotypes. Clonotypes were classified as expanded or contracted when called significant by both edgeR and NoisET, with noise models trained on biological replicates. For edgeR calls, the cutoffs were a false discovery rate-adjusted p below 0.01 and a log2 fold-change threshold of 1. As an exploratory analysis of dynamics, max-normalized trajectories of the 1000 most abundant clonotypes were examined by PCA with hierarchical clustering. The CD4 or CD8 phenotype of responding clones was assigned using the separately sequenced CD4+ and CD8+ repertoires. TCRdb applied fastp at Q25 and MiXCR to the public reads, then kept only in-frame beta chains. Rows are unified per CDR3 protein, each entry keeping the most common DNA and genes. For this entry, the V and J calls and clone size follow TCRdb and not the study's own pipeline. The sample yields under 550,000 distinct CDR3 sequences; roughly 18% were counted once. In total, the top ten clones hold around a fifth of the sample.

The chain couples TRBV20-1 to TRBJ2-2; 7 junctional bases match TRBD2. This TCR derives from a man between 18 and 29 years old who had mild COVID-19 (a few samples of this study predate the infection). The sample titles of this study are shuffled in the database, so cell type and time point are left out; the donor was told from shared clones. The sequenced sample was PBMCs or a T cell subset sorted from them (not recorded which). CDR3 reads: CSAPDAQRGNTGELFF. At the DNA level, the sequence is TGCAGTGCTCCAGACGCCCAGCGGGGGAACACCGGGGAGCTGTTTTTT.